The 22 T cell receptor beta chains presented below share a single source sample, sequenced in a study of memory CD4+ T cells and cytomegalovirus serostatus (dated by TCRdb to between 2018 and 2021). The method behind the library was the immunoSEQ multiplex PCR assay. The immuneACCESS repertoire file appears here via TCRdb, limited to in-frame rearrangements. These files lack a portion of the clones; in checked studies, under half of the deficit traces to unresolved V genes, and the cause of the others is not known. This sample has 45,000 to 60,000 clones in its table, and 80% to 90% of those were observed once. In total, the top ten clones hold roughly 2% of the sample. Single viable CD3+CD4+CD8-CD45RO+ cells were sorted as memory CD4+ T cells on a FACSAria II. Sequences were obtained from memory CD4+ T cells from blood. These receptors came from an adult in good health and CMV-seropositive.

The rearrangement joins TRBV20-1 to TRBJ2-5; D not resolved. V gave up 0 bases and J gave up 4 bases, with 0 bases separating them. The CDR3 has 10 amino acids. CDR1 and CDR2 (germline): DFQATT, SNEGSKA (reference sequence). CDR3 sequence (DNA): TGCAGTGCTAGAGAAGAGACCCAGTACTTC. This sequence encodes CSAREETQYF.

CDR3 sequence (DNA): TGTGCCAGCAGCTTAGCGCGGGAAGCGGGAGGGCAGTTCTTC. It encodes CASSLAREAGGQFF. This chain uses TRBV11-1 with TRBJ2-1; 9 bases match TRBD2. With V trimmed by 0 bases and J by 12 bases, 6 bases remained unmatched. This CDR3 spans 14 amino acids. Germline values: CDR1 SGHAT, CDR2 FQDESV (reference sequence).

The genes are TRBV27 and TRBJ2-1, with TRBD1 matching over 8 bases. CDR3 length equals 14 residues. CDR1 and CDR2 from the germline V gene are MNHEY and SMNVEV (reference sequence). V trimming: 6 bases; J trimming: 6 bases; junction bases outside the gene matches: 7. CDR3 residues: CASSRDRQINEQFF. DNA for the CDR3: TGTGCCAGCAGCAGGGACAGGCAGATCAATGAGCAGTTCTTC.

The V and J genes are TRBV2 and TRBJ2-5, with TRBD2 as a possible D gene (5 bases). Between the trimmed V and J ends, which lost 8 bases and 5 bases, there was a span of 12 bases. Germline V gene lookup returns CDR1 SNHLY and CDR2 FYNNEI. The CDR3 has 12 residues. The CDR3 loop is CASSETKETQYF. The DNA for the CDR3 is TGTGCCAGCTCTGAGACTAAGGAGACCCAGTACTTC.

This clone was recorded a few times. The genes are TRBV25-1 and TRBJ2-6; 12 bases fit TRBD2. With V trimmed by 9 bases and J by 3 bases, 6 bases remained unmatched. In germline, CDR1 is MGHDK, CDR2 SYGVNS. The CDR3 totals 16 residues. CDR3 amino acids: CASSLAGGVGANVLTF. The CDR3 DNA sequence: TGTGCCAGTTCTCTAGCGGGAGGGGTTGGGGCCAACGTCCTGACTTTC.

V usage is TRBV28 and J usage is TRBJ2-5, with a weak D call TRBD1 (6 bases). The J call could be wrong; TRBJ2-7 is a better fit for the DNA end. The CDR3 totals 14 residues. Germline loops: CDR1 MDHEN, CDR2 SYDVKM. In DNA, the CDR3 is TGTGCCAGCAGTTTAAGGCAGGGGTTCTACGAGCAGTACTTC. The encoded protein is CASSLRQGFYEQYF.

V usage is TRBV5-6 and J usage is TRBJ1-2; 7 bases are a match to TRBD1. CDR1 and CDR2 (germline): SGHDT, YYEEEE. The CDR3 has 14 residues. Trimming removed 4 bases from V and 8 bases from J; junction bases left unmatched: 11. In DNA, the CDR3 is TGTGCCAGCAGCCTTCGACAGGGAATACGGGGCTACACCTTC. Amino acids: CASSLRQGIRGYTF.

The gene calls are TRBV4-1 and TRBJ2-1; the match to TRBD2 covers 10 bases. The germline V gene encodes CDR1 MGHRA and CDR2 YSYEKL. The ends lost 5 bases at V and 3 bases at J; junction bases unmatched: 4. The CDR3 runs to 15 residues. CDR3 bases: TGCGCCAGCAGCGCCCTAGCGGGGGTCTACAATGAGCAGTTCTTC. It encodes CASSALAGVYNEQFF.

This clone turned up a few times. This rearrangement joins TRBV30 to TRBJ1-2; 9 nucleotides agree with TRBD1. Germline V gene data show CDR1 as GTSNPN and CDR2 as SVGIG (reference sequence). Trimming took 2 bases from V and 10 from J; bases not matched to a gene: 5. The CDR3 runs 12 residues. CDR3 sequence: CAWSRTGVLYTF. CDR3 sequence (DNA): TGTGCCTGGAGTCGGACAGGGGTCCTCTACACCTTC.

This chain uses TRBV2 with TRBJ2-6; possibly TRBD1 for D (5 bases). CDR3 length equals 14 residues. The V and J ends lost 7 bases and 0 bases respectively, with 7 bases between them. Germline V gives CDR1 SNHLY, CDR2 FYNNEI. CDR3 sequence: CASKGDSGANVLTF. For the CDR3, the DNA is TGTGCCAGCAAAGGGGACTCTGGGGCCAACGTCCTGACTTTC.

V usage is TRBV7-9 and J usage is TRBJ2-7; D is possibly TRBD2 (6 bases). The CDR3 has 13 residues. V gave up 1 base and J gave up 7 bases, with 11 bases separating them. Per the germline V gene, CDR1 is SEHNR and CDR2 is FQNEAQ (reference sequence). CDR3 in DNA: TGTGCCAGCAGCTTAGTAGGTCGGGGGGAGCAGTACTTC. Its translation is CASSLVGRGEQYF.

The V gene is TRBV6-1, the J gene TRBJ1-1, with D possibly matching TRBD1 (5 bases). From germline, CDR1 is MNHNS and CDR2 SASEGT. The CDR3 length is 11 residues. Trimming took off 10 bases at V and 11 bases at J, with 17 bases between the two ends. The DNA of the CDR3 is TGTGCCACCATGAGGGGCCTCCGGGCTTTCTTT. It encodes CATMRGLRAFF.

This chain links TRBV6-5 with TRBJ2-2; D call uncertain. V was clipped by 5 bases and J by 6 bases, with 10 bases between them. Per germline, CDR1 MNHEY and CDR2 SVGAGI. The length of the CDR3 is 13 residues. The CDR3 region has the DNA TGTGCCAGCAGTCCGATATATTCCGGGGAGCTGTTTTTT. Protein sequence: CASSPIYSGELFF.

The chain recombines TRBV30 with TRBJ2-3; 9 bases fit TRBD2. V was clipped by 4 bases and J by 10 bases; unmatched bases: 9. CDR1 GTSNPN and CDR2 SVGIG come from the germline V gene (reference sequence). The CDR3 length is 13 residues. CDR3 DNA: TGTGCCTGGAAGGGTAGCGGGAGTGATTCGCAGTATTTT. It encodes CAWKGSGSDSQYF.

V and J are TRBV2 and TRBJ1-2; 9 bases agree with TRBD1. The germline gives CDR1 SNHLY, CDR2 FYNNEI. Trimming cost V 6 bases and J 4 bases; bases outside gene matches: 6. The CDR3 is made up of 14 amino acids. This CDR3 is CASRPGTGPYGYTF. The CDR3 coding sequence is TGTGCCAGCAGGCCCGGGACAGGGCCCTATGGCTACACCTTC.

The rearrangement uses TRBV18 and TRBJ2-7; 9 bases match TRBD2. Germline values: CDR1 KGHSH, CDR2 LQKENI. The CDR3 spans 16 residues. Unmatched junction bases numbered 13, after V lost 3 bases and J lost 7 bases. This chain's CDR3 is CASSPSTSGHKGEQYF. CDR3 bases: TGTGCCAGCTCACCTTCGACTAGCGGACATAAAGGAGAGCAGTACTTC.

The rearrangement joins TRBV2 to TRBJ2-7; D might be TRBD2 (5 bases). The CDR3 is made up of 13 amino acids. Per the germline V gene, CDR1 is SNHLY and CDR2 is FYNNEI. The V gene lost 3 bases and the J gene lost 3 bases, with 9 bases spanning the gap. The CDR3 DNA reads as TGTGCCAGCAGTGATTCGGGGTTCTACGAGCAGTACTTC. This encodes CASSDSGFYEQYF.

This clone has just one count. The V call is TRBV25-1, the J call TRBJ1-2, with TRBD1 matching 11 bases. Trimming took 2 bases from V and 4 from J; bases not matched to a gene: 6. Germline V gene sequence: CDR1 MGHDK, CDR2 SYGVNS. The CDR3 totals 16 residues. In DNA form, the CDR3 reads TGTGCCAGCAGTGAACCCGGGACAGGGGGGAGCTATGGCTACACCTTC. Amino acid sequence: CASSEPGTGGSYGYTF.

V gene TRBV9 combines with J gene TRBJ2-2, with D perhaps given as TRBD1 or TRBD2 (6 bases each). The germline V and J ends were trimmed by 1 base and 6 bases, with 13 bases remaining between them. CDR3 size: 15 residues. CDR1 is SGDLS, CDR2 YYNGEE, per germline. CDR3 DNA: TGTGCCAGCAGCGTATTCTTGGGGGGCCCCGGGGAGCTGTTTTTT. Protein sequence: CASSVFLGGPGELFF.

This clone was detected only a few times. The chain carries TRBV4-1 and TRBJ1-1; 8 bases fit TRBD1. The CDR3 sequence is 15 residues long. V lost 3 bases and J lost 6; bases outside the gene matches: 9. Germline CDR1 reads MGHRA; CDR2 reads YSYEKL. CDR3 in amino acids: CASSQGRTGKAEAFF. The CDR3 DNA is TGCGCCAGCAGCCAGGGTCGGACAGGGAAGGCTGAAGCTTTCTTT.

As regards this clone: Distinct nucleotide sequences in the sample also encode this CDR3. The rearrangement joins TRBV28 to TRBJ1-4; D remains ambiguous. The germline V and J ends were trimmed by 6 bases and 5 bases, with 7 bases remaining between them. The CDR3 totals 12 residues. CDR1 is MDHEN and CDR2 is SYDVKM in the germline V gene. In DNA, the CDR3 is TGTGCCAGCAGCCTTAAGAATGAAAAACTGTTTTTT. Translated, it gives CASSLKNEKLFF.

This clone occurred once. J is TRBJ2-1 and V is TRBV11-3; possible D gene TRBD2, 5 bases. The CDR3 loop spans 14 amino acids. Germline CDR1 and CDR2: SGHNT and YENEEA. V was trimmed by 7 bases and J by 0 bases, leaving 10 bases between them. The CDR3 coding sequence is TGTGCCAGCAAGGCGGGCCCCTCCTACAATGAGCAGTTCTTC. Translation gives CASKAGPSYNEQFF.